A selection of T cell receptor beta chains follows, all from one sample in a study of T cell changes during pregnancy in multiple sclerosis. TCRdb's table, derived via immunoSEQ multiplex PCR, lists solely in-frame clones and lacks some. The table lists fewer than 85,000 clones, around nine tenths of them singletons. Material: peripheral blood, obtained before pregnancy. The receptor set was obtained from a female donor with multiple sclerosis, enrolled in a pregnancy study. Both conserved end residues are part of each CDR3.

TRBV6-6,CASSYGTGGSYEQYF
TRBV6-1,CASREPTSGTGWGYTF
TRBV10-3,CAISETGSRPEAFF
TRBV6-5,CASRSGGAESDEQFF
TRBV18,CASTFNRDSDTQYF
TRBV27,CASSFRGLYGYTF
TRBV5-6,CASSQRGQGAAGELFF
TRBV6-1,CASNPDRARGYTF
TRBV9,CASSVEGVEITEAFF
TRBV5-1,CASSFGTGTETQYF
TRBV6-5,CASSRDSDYGYTF
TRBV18,CASSPPGGETQYF
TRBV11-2,CASSLLAGVDGTQYF
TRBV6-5,CASSYLDRDDGYTF
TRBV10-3,CAISATSGGTDTQYF
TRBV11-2,CASSLPGGTQYF
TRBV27,CASREGLAGRYEQYF
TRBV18,CASSQRDTGELFF
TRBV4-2,CASSQDDSSGANVLTF
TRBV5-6,CASSLGGGDGTQYF
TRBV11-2,CASSYPGLAGGSTDTQYF
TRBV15,CATSRTRGIGYTF
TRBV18,CASSPGGESNYGYTF
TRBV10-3,CAISFTGVTGELFF
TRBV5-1,CASSLETGGETQYF
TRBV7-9,CASSWDSHSFSGNTIYF
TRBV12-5,CASGWPGQGVSGANVLTF
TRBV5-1,CASIIHRGGQGAGNTIYF
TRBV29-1,CSVEQGWGETQYF
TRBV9,CASSPRTALATDTQYF
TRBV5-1,CASSLEGRVGGYTF
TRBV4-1,CASSQDRDWGVSYEQYF
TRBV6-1,CAGNRANEKLFF
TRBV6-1,CASRRGGEEDGYTF
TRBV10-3,CAISDYRSYEQYF
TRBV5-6,CAGDEKIKGGEKLFF
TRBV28,CASSPLPRRDYGYTF
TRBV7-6,CASSPPRGPNEQFF
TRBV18,CASSPSQGDYGYTF
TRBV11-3,CASSMGQGAGELFF
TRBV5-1,CASSLAGGRTDTQYF
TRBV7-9,CASSPRSGVNTEAFF
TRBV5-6,CASSLLGSDTQYF
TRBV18,CASSSGLAGGPLDTQYF
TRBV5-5,CASSLGDSQNTEAFF
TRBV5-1,CASSLRPMRGEDGNTIYF
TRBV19,CASIDPGQGNTIYF
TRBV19,CASKSLGAGGELFF
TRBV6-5,CASSVPPTGELFF
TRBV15,CATSRVGLAGGLVRDEQFF
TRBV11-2,CASSLSRGYGYTF
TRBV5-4,CASSLAPGQLPGNTIYF
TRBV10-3,CAISEVGPGELFF
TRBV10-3,CAISGGGQGGYNEQFF